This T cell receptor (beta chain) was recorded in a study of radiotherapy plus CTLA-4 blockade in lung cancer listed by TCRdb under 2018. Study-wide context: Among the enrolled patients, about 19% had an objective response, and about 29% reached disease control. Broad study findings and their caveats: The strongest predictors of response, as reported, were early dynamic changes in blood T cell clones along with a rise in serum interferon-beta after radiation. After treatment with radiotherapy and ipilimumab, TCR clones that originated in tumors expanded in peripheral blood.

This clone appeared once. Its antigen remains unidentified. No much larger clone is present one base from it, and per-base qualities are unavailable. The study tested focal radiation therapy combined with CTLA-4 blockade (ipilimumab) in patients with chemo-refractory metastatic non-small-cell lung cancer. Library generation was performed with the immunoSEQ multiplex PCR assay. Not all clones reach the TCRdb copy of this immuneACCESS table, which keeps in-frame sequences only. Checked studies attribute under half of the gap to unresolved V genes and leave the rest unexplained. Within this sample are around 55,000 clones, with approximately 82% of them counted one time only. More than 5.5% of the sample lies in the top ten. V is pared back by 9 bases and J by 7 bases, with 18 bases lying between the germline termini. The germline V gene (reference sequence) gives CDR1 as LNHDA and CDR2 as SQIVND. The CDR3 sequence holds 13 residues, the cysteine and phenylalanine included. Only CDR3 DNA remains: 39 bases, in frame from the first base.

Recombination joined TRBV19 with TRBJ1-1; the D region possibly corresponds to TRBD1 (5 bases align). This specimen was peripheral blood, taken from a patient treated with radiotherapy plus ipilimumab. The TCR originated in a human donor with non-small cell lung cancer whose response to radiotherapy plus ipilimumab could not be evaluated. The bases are TGTGCCAGCTCAGGACATCTGGCGGTTGAAGCTTTCTTT. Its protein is CASSGHLAVEAFF.